Each of the 27 T cell receptor beta chains below was sequenced from the same sample in a study of T cell responses to AZD1222 COVID-19 vaccine. TCRdb keeps only in-frame clones here, not all; method: immunoSEQ multiplex PCR. Here the sample spans some 140,000 clones, 70% to 90% being singletons. Source: peripheral blood, taken on day 0 of AZD1222 vaccination. All receptors come from an adult in good health.

Comment on this clone: The junction departs from germline at one end; a sequencing error may be responsible. The chain recombines TRBV5-6 with TRBJ1-2; D perhaps matches TRBD1 (5 bases). The germline V gene has CDR1 SGHDT and CDR2 YYEEEE. The CDR3 contains 12 residues. The CDR3 nucleotides read TGTGCCAGCAGCTCCGTTACGGGGCTCGACACTTTC. Amino acids: CASSSVTGLDTF.

The chain recombines TRBV18 with TRBJ1-1; the match to TRBD1 covers 7 bases. Trimming cost V 3 bases and J 0 bases; bases outside gene matches: 4. Germline assignment: CDR1 KGHSH and CDR2 LQKENI. This CDR3 is 15 amino acids long. CDR3 nucleotide sequence: TGTGCCAGCTCACCCGGACAGGCGGTGAACACTGAAGCTTTCTTT. Encoded protein: CASSPGQAVNTEAFF. The complete variable domain, with remaining parts taken from reference TRBV18 and TRBJ1-1, reads NAGVMQNPRHLVRRRGQEARLRCSPMKGHSHVYWYRQLPEEGLKFMVYLQKENIIDESGMPKERFSAEFPKEGPSILRIQQVVRGDSAAYFCASSPGQAVNTEAFFGQGTRLTVV.

Here the CDR3 DNA reads TGCAGTGCTTGGAACGTGGATACGCAGTATTTT. Translation: CSAWNVDTQYF. The chain couples TRBV20-1 to TRBJ2-3, with D unclear. This CDR3 comprises 11 residues. Deletions cut 5 bases from V and 6 bases from J, with 9 bases between. From germline, CDR1 is DFQATT and CDR2 SNEGSKA (reference sequence).

V gene TRBV5-4 combines with J gene TRBJ1-6, with 9 bases lining up with TRBD1. The CDR3 runs to 15 residues. CDR1 and CDR2 from the germline V gene are SGHNT and YYREEE (reference sequence). The junction had 4 bases not matched to a gene; V was cut back by 3 bases and J by 6 bases. CDR3 nucleotides: TGTGCCAGCAGCTCCGGGACAGGGCCTAATTCACCCCTCCACTTT. This gives the protein CASSSGTGPNSPLHF.

This clone was picked up one time. The V gene is TRBV29-1, the J gene TRBJ1-4; D remains unclear. Per germline, CDR1 SQVTM and CDR2 ANQGSEA. The CDR3 consists of 10 residues. The CDR3 nucleotides are TGCAGAACTCGGAGCGAAAAACTGTTTTTT. Protein sequence: CRTRSEKLFF.

Note on this clone: Other DNA sequences from this sample encode an identical CDR3 as well. This chain uses TRBV6-6 with TRBJ2-7, with D tentatively TRBD1 or TRBD2 (5 bases each). Germline V lookup: CDR1 MNHNY, CDR2 SVGAGI (reference sequence). The CDR3 is 12 residues long. V was trimmed by 2 bases and J by 6 bases, leaving 8 bases between them. This chain's CDR3 is CASSYGGPEQYF. The CDR3 nucleotides are TGTGCCAGCAGTTACGGGGGACCCGAGCAGTACTTC.

This rearrangement joins TRBV6-5 to TRBJ1-5; no firm D call. Trimming removed 5 bases from V and 2 bases from J, with 13 bases in between. The CDR3 has 15 residues. CDR1 is MNHEY, CDR2 SVGAGI, per germline. CDR3 amino acids: CASSPRAQGNQPQHF. The CDR3 DNA reads TGTGCCAGCAGTCCCCGGGCCCAGGGCAATCAGCCCCAGCATTTT.

This chain links TRBV20-1 with TRBJ2-3; no clear D gene. Trimming cost V 3 bases and J 4 bases, with 14 bases left between them. Germline loops: CDR1 DFQATT, CDR2 SNEGSKA (reference sequence). The CDR3 sequence is 14 residues long. The CDR3 sequence: CSASSRRGADTQYF. The CDR3 DNA reads as TGCAGTGCTAGTAGTAGACGCGGCGCAGATACGCAGTATTTT.

This clone is a singleton in its sample. CDR3 coding DNA: TGCGCCAGCAGCCTGGCAGGCCCCAACTATGGCTACACCTTC. Its translation is CASSLAGPNYGYTF. The chain couples TRBV5-1 to TRBJ1-2; D is unclear. The germline V gene encodes CDR1 SGHRS and CDR2 YFSETQ. V lost 4 bases, J lost 2 bases, and 12 bases lay in between. The CDR3 length is 14 residues.

The chain links TRBV30 to TRBJ1-2; TRBD1 matches 7 bases. Germline V gene sequence: CDR1 GTSNPN, CDR2 SVGIG (reference sequence). CDR3 length: 14 residues. After removal of 2 bases from V and 2 bases from J, the junction contained 5 bases not matched to a gene. As DNA, the CDR3 is TGTGCCTGGAGTCCCGACAGGGCGAACTATGGCTACACCTTC. Protein: CAWSPDRANYGYTF.

The chain is built from TRBV11-1 and TRBJ1-1; D is uncertain. The CDR3 is 14 residues long. The V gene's germline CDR1 is SGHAT and CDR2 FQDESV (reference sequence). Trimming took off 0 bases at V and 4 bases at J, with 9 bases between the two ends. CDR3 DNA sequence: TGTGCCAGCAGCTTAGCGGGTTGGACCACTGAAGCTTTCTTT. This encodes CASSLAGWTTEAFF.

The chain combines TRBV11-2 with TRBJ2-7; 7 nucleotides match TRBD1. Germline trimming cut 4 bases from V and 4 bases from J; bases unmatched to any gene: 19. CDR3 size: 18 residues. CDR1 is SGHAT and CDR2 is FQNNGV in the germline V gene. CDR3 bases: TGTGCCAGCAGCTCCCTTACCGCCCCTGGACAGGTTAAGTACGAGCAGTACTTC. Translation: CASSSLTAPGQVKYEQYF.

The V and J genes are TRBV6-5 and TRBJ1-2; a weak D match, TRBD1 (5 bases). The CDR3 totals 14 residues. The V and J ends lost 6 bases and 8 bases respectively, with 19 bases between them. Per germline, CDR1 MNHEY and CDR2 SVGAGI. The DNA for the CDR3 is TGTGCCAGCAGGCGGGACCATCTCGGTGAGGGCTACACCTTC. Protein: CASRRDHLGEGYTF.

V is TRBV6-2 or TRBV6-3 and J is TRBJ2-7; D gene uncertain. This CDR3 is 15 amino acids long. V shed 5 bases and J shed 0 bases, with 14 bases lying between them. Germline CDR1 and CDR2: MNHEY and SVGEGT. CDR3 nucleotide sequence: TGTGCCAGCAGTCCCCAAATTATTTTCTCCTACGAGCAGTACTTC. As protein: CASSPQIIFSYEQYF.

The genes are TRBV5-1 and TRBJ2-7, with TRBD1 identical over 10 bases. J gave up 4 bases and V 6 bases, and 4 bases lay outside the gene matches. The germline V gene encodes CDR1 SGHRS and CDR2 YFSETQ. This CDR3 contains 13 residues. The CDR3 region is CASTRTGGYEQYF. CDR3 nucleotides: TGCGCCAGCACCCGGACAGGGGGATACGAGCAGTACTTC.

The chain has TRBV4-3 and TRBJ1-2; D not certain. The CDR3 runs 14 residues. V was cut by 1 base and J by 0 bases, with 6 bases left in between. CDR1 is LGHNA, CDR2 YSLEER, per germline. CDR3 loop: CASSQGSANYGYTF. The CDR3 bases are TGCGCCAGCAGCCAAGGGAGCGCTAACTATGGCTACACCTTC.

The chain employs TRBV4-3 and TRBJ1-4; TRBD1 matches at 10 bases. With 8 bases clipped from V and 10 bases from J, the junction kept 10 bases outside the gene matches. Per germline, CDR1 LGHNA and CDR2 YSLEER. This CDR3 spans 14 amino acids. The CDR3 sequence is CASSDGTGVRKLFF. In nucleotides, the CDR3 is TGCGCCAGCTCCGATGGGACAGGGGTACGAAAACTGTTTTTT.

J is TRBJ2-3 and V is TRBV7-2; weak D call: TRBD2 (6 bases). This CDR3 has 18 residues. Germline CDR1 SGHTA, CDR2 FQGNSA. V dropped 0 bases and J dropped 0 bases, with 16 bases sitting between them. The CDR3 region has the DNA TGTGCCAGCAGCTTAGCATTGTCGGGAGACAGAAGCACAGATACGCAGTATTTT. Translation: CASSLALSGDRSTDTQYF.

CDR3 residues: CASSPRVGKLFF. CDR3 coding DNA: TGTGCCAGCAGCCCGAGAGTCGGTAAACTGTTTTTT. The chain is built from TRBV27 and TRBJ1-4; D is unclear. The ends were cut back, 6 bases at V and 11 bases at J, with 13 bases in the middle. The CDR3 covers 12 residues. Looked up from germline, CDR1 is MNHEY and CDR2 is SMNVEV (reference sequence).

This chain joins TRBV7-8 and TRBJ1-1, with D possibly TRBD1 on 6 matching bases. Germline V CDR1 and CDR2: SGHVS, FQNEAQ. The CDR3 sequence is 13 residues long. Trimming took off 6 bases at V and 4 bases at J, with 12 bases between the two ends. The CDR3 protein is CASRQQGGTEAFF. The CDR3 bases are TGTGCCAGCAGACAACAGGGAGGCACTGAAGCTTTCTTT.

Only one count was recorded for this clone. The gene calls are TRBV9 and TRBJ2-5; D is undetermined. The germline gives CDR1 SGDLS, CDR2 YYNGEE. The length of the CDR3 is 14 residues. V dropped 5 bases and J dropped 5 bases, with 16 bases sitting between them. The CDR3 region has the DNA TGTGCCAGCAGTGCTATTGGTCTAGGGGAGACCCAGTACTTC. Its protein is CASSAIGLGETQYF.

The rearrangement uses TRBV30 and TRBJ1-2, with D uncertain. Germline V gives CDR1 GTSNPN, CDR2 SVGIG (reference sequence). This CDR3 region has 12 residues. The V and J ends lost 4 bases and 6 bases respectively, with 12 bases between them. Written as DNA, the CDR3 is TGTGCCTGGATAGGGATAGGTGATGGCTACACCTTC. This gives the protein CAWIGIGDGYTF.

The V and J genes are TRBV6-5 and TRBJ2-1, with TRBD2 identical over 8 bases. CDR3 size: 15 residues. Germline CDR1 and CDR2: MNHEY and SVGAGI. V was pared by 6 bases and J by 0 bases, with 4 bases of the junction left unmatched. The CDR3 sequence: CASRLTSGSYNEQFF. DNA for the CDR3: TGTGCCAGCAGACTTACTAGCGGCTCCTACAATGAGCAGTTCTTC.

This sequence joins TRBV18 and TRBJ1-1; D is uncertain. From germline, CDR1 is KGHSH and CDR2 LQKENI. Between the trimmed V and J ends, which lost 3 bases and 2 bases, there was a span of 10 bases. The CDR3 extends over 14 amino acids. In DNA, the CDR3 is TGTGCCAGCTCACCGGGAGCTAGTAACACTGAAGCTTTCTTT. Its protein product is CASSPGASNTEAFF.

The V gene is TRBV24-1, the J gene TRBJ2-3, with 9 bases lining up with TRBD2. Germline V gene lookup returns CDR1 KGHDR and CDR2 SFDVKD. The CDR3 is made up of 14 amino acids. Trimming at V came to 9 bases and at J to 4 bases, leaving 7 bases not matched to a gene. The DNA of the CDR3 is TGTGCCACCGGGATTAGCGGGAGCTCAGATACGCAGTATTTT. Its protein is CATGISGSSDTQYF.

V is TRBV5-6 and J is TRBJ2-1; 11 bases fit TRBD2. This CDR3 comprises 17 residues. CDR1 is SGHDT, CDR2 YYEEEE, per germline. Losses at the gene ends were 4 bases for V and 7 bases for J; bases not matched to a gene: 13. CDR3: CASSHVMSSGRGNEQFF. CDR3 nucleotide sequence: TGTGCCAGCAGCCACGTGATGAGTAGCGGGAGGGGGAATGAGCAGTTCTTC.

The chain recombines TRBV4-3 with TRBJ1-5, with 9 bases identical to TRBD1. The CDR3 totals 19 residues. Germline CDR1 reads LGHNA; CDR2 reads YSLEER. V trimming: 1 base; J trimming: 5 bases; junction bases outside the gene matches: 15. CDR3 in amino acids: CASSQGWTGALSWDQPQHF. In DNA form, the CDR3 reads TGCGCCAGCAGCCAAGGATGGACAGGGGCATTATCCTGGGATCAGCCCCAGCATTTT.